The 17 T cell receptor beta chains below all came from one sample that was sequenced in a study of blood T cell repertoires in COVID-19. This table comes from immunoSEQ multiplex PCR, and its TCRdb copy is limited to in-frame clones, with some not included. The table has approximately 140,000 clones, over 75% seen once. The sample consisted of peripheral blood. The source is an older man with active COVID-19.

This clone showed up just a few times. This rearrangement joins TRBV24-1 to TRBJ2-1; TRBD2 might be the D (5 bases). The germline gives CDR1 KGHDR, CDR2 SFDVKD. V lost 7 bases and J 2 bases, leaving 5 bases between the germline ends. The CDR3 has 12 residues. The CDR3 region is CATSGAYNEQFF. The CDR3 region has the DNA TGTGCCACCAGCGGGGCCTACAATGAGCAGTTCTTC.

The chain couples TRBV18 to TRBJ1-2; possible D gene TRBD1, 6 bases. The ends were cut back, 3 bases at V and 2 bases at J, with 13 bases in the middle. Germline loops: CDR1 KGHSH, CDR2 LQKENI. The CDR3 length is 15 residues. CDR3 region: CASSPAGAGNYGYTF. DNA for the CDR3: TGTGCCAGCTCACCCGCGGGGGCCGGGAACTATGGCTACACCTTC.

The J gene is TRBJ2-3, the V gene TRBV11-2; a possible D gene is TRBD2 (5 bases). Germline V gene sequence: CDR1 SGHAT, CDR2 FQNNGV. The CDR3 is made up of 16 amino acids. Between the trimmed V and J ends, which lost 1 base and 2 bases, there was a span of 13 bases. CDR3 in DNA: TGTGCCAGCAGCTTAGTTCGGCGGGCCCCCACAGATACGCAGTATTTT. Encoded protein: CASSLVRRAPTDTQYF. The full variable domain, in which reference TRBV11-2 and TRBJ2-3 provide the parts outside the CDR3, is EAGVAQSPRYKIIEKRQSVAFWCNPISGHATLYWYQQILGQGPKLLIQFQNNGVVDDSQLPKDRFSAERLKGVDSTLKIQPAKLEDSAVYLCASSLVRRAPTDTQYFGPGTRLTVL.

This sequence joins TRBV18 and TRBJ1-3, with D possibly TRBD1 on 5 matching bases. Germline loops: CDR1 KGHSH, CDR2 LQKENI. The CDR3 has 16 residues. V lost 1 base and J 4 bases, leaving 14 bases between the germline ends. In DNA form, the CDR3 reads TGTGCCAGCTCACCACGAGGCCAGGGTGCAGGAAACACCATATATTTT. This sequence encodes CASSPRGQGAGNTIYF.

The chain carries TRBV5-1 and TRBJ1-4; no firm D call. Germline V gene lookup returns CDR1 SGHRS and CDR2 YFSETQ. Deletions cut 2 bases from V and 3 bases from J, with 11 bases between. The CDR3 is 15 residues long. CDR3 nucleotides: TGCGCCAGCAGCTTAGCGGGAATCGCTAATGAAAAACTGTTTTTT. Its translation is CASSLAGIANEKLFF.

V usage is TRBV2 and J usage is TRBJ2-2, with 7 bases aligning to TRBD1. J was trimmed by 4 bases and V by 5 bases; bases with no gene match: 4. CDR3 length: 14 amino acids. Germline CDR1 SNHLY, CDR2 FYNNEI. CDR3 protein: CASSFGTVTGELFF. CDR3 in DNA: TGTGCCAGCAGTTTCGGGACAGTCACCGGGGAGCTGTTTTTT.

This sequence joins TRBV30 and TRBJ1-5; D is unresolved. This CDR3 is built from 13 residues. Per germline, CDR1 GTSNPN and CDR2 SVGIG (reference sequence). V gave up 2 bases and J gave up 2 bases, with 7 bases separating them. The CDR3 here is CAWSSQGNQPQHF. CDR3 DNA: TGTGCCTGGAGTTCGCAGGGCAATCAGCCCCAGCATTTT.

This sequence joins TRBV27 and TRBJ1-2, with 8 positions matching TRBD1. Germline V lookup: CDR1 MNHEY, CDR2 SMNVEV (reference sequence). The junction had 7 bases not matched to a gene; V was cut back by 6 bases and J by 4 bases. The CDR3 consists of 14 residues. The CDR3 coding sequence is TGTGCCAGCAGACCGGGACAGGCCGGCTATGGCTACACCTTC. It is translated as CASRPGQAGYGYTF.

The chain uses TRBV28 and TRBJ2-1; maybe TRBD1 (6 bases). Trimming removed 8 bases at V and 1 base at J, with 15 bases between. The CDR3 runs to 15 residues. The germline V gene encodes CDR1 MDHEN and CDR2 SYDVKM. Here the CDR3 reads CASLTGRGSYNEQFF. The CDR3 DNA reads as TGTGCCAGCTTAACAGGAAGGGGGTCCTACAATGAGCAGTTCTTC.

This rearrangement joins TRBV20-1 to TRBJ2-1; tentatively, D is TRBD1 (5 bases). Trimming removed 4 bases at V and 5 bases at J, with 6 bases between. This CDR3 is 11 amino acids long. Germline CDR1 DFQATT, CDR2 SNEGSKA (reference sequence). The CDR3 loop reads CSANRNNEQFF. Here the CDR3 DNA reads TGCAGTGCTAACAGGAACAATGAGCAGTTCTTC.

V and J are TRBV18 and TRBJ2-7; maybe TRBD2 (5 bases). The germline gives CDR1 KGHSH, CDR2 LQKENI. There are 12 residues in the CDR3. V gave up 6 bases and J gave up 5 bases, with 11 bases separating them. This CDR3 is CASSPTSNEQYF. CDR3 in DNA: TGTGCCAGCTCCCCTACTAGTAACGAGCAGTACTTC.

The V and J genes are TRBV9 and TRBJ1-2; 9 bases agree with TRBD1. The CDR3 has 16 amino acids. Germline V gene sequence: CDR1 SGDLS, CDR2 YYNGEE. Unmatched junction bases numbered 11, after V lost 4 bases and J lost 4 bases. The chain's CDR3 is CASSSSDRGVPYGYTF. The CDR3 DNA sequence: TGTGCCAGCAGCTCGTCCGACAGGGGGGTTCCCTATGGCTACACCTTC.

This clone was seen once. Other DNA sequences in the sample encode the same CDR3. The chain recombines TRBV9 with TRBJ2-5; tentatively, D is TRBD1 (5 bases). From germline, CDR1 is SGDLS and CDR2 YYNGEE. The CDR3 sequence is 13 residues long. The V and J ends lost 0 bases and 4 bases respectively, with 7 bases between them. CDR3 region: CASSVDRGETQYF. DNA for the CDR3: TGTGCCAGCAGCGTAGATAGGGGAGAGACCCAGTACTTC.

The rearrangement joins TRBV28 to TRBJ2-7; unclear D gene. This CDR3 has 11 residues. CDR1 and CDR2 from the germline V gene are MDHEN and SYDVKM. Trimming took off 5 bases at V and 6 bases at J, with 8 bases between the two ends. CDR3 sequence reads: CASSAYTEQYF. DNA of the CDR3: TGTGCCAGCAGTGCCTATACCGAGCAGTACTTC. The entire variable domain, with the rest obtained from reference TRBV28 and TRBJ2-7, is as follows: DVKVTQSSRYLVKRTGEKVFLECVQDMDHENMFWYRQDPGLGLRLIYFSYDVKMKEKGDIPEGYSVSREKKERFSLILESASTNQTSMYLCASSAYTEQYFGPGTRLTVT.

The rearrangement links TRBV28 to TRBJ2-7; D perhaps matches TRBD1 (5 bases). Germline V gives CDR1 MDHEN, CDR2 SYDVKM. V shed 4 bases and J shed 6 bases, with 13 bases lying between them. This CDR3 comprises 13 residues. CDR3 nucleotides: TGTGCCAGCAGTTCGGACACCCTATCCGAGCAGTACTTC. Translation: CASSSDTLSEQYF.

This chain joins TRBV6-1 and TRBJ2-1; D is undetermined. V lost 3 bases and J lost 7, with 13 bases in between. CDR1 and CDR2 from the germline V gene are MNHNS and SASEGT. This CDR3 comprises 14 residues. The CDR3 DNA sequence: TGTGCCAGCAGTGAGCGGAGTGCTGGAAATGAGCAGTTCTTC. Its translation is CASSERSAGNEQFF.

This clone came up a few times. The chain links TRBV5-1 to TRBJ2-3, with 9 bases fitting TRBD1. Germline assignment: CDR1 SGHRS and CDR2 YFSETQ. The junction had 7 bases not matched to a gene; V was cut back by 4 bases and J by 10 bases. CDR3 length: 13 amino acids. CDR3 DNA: TGCGCCAGCAGCCAAACAGGGGGCGCGTCGCAGTATTTT. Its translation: CASSQTGGASQYF.